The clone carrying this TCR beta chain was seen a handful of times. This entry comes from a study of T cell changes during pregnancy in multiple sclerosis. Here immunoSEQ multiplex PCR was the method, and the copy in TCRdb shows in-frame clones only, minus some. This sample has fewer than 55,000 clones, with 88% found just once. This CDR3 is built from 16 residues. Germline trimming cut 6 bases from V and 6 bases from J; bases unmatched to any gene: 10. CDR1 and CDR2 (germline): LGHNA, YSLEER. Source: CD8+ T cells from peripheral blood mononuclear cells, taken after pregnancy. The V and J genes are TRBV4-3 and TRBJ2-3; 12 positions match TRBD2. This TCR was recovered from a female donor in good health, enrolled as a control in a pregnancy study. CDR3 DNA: TGCGCCAGCAGTCCCTCCCTAGCGGGGGGGTCGGATACGCAGTATTTT. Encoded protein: CASSPSLAGGSDTQYF.